This TCR beta chain was documented in a study of vaccination effects on CD4 cells after COVID-19. Germline V gives CDR1 MDHEN, CDR2 SYDVKM. This CDR3 has 17 residues. With 2 bases clipped from V and 7 bases from J, the junction kept 13 bases outside the gene matches. Worth noting for this clone: Its antigen remains unidentified.

Viral peptide pools were used in the ViraFEST assay to expand antigen-specific CD4+ T cells, and sequencing came afterward. Cells that had been cultured for nine to eleven days were the source of isolated CD4+ T cells. Vaccine recipients lacked prior SARS-CoV-2 infection and had negative nucleocapsid antibodies. Some 2.2 million PBMC per well were cultured with around 9.1 IU/ml IL-2 and approximately 9.1 ug/ml peptides. In the cultures, half the medium was exchanged for IL-2 medium on days 3 and 7. Clones were read by immunoSEQ multiplex PCR, and TCRdb kept only the in-frame ones, dropping some. This table has some 69,000 clones, approximately 75% appearing once.

This specimen consisted of CD4+ T cells from PBMCs cultured with HCoV-NL63 spike peptides, obtained before COVID-19 vaccination. V usage is TRBV28 and J usage is TRBJ2-3; the match to TRBD2 covers 9 bases. The TCR comes from a human donor who received a COVID-19 vaccine. The CDR3 spells CASSLRLAGHIVNTQYF. CDR3 in DNA: TGTGCCAGCAGTTTAAGGCTAGCGGGGCATATCGTTAATACGCAGTATTTT.